This T cell receptor (beta chain) was recorded in a study of graft-versus-host responses after intestinal transplantation. Background on the study: The study gave all recipients anti-thymocyte globulin induction, then tacrolimus and steroids for approximately three years. Study-wide results and caveats: Analysis identified GvH clones in recipient marrow, with some appearing first in ileum or blood. Graft-donor T cell macrochimerism in patients accompanied high graft-versus-host to host-versus-graft clonal ratios in allografts.

Comments on this clone: As yet, its antigen is unknown.

Libraries were prepared by immunoSEQ multiplex PCR; TCRdb keeps only in-frame clonotypes and omits some of them. The repertoire holds roughly 40,000 clones, over 75% seen once, with around 4.8% in the top ten. The sample here was PBMCs, taken 524 days after transplant. This receptor was obtained from a human patient who received an intestinal transplant, so some T cells may come from the graft donor.

The CDR3 spells CASSVGGYAEAFF. CDR3 nucleotides: TGTGCCAGCAGCGTAGGAGGGTACGCGGAAGCTTTCTTT. The chain combines TRBV9 with TRBJ1-1; D ambiguous. The V end was cut by 0 bases, the J end by 8 bases, with 11 bases between. CDR1 SGDLS and CDR2 YYNGEE come from the germline V gene. This CDR3 contains 13 residues. The full variable domain, completed using reference TRBV9 and TRBJ1-1, is DSGVTQTPKHLITATGQRVTLRCSPRSGDLSVYWYQQSLDQGLQFLIQYYNGEERAKGNILERFSAQQFPDLHSELNLSSLELGDSALYFCASSVGGYAEAFFGQGTRLTVV.